This T cell receptor beta chain was captured by sequencing in a study of shared clonotypes between healthy human individuals. On the study more broadly: The cohort comprised two women and a few men. Their ages spanned 18 to 49 years. The study's findings and limits: Incompleteness in sorted-subset sequencing, despite large depth, was shown by rarefaction.

As for this clone: What it binds is unknown.

The CDR3 is 18 amino acids. V lost 5 bases to trimming and J lost 4 bases; unmatched junction nucleotides: 14. The germline V gene encodes CDR1 SGHNT and CDR2 YENEEA. Memory CD4+ cells were the fraction left after CD45RA+ naive selection. Deep-level assay runs were performed. TCRdb keeps only in-frame clones here, not all; method: immunoSEQ multiplex PCR. Seen here are 2 million to 2.5 million clones, around 95% observed once, and the top ten hold roughly 0.13%. V gene TRBV11-3 combines with J gene TRBJ2-1; 10 nucleotides agree with TRBD2. Sample: naive CD4+ T cells sorted from blood. Subset in this sample: CD45RA+ positively selected. The sequence was obtained from a man aged 18-30 years in good health. The CDR3 sequence is CASSRGASSGGGYNEQFF. The CDR3 DNA sequence: TGTGCCAGCAGCCGTGGGGCCTCTAGCGGGGGAGGTTACAATGAGCAGTTCTTC.